Following are 12 T cell receptor beta chains from one sample sequenced in a study of human T cells and chemical hapten exposure. Time point defined: healthy volunteer bleed at 2 weeks. Total RNA was extracted from unfractionated whole blood. Each CDR3 protein gets one entry after TCRdb re-called the RACE reads with MiXCR. Here the sample spans around 130,000 distinct CDR3 sequences, around 8.2% being singletons. The specimen sequenced was whole blood. These receptors all come from a male donor in good health. Some clones in this sample may be carry-over from other donors' samples.

This clonotype has more than one count but fewer than ten. The chain links TRBV29-1 to TRBJ2-3, with TRBD2 matching over 7 bases. The CDR3 is made up of 17 amino acids. The V segment lost 1 base and the J segment 0 bases; nucleotides outside the gene matches: 10. Germline V gene sequence: CDR1 SQVTM, CDR2 ANQGSEA. CDR3 bases: TGCAGCGTTGAAGGGCTCGGGACTACACCCAGCACAGATACGCAGTATTTT. Translating gives CSVEGLGTTPSTDTQYF.

This clonotype has more than one count but fewer than ten. The rearrangement uses TRBV20-1 and TRBJ2-3; maybe TRBD2 (5 bases). This CDR3 contains 14 residues. The V gene's germline CDR1 is DFQATT and CDR2 SNEGSKA (reference sequence). Trimming removed 3 bases at V and 0 bases at J, with 10 bases between. The DNA for the CDR3 is TGCAGTGCTAGCCCCCGGACTAGCACAGATACGCAGTATTTT. This gives the protein CSASPRTSTDTQYF.

This clonotype was detected ten times or more. J is TRBJ1-5 and V is TRBV6-6; no definite D call. CDR3 length: 14 amino acids. Germline values: CDR1 MNHNY, CDR2 SVGAGI (reference sequence). V was trimmed by 3 bases and J by 1 base, leaving 7 bases between them. CDR3 residues: CASSYVGSNQPQHF. For the CDR3, the DNA is TGTGCCAGCAGTTATGTGGGGAGCAATCAGCCCCAGCATTTT.

This clonotype was detected ten times or more. Here the CDR3 DNA reads TGTGCCAGCAGTGAAAGAATGGGAACTGAAGCTTTCTTT. Translating gives CASSERMGTEAFF. The gene calls are TRBV6-1 and TRBJ1-1; D remains unclear. This CDR3 is 13 amino acids long. V lost 2 bases to trimming and J lost 5 bases, with 9 bases between them. Germline loops: CDR1 MNHNS, CDR2 SASEGT.

This clonotype was detected many times. This chain links TRBV7-6 with TRBJ2-2; possibly TRBD2 for D (7 bases). The length of the CDR3 is 15 residues. In germline, CDR1 is SGHVS, CDR2 FNYEAQ. The V end was cut by 10 bases, the J end by 4 bases, with 19 bases between. The CDR3 DNA reads TGTGCCACGTTCGGTCGGGGGGCTGGCACCGGGGAGCTGTTTTTT. Amino acids: CATFGRGAGTGELFF.

In its sample, this clonotype was seen a few times. The chain has TRBV5-4 and TRBJ2-2; D possibly corresponds to TRBD1 (5 bases). The CDR3 consists of 13 residues. V was trimmed by 4 bases and J by 7 bases, leaving 11 bases between them. Germline-derived CDR1 and CDR2 are SGHNT and YYREEE (reference sequence). The CDR3 loop reads CASSRRVIGELFF. CDR3 DNA sequence: TGTGCCAGCAGCCGCAGGGTAATCGGGGAGCTGTTTTTT.

This chain joins TRBV27 and TRBJ1-6; D ambiguous. CDR1 and CDR2 (germline): MNHEY, SMNVEV (reference sequence). V was trimmed by 6 bases and J by 7 bases, leaving 13 bases between them. The CDR3 loop spans 14 amino acids. CDR3 sequence reads: CASSLIPGNSPLHF. The CDR3 nucleotides are TGTGCCAGCAGCCTAATACCGGGAAATTCACCCCTCCACTTT.

The chain has TRBV4-1 and TRBJ1-1, with D perhaps matching TRBD1 (5 bases). From germline, CDR1 is MGHRA and CDR2 YSYEKL. This CDR3 has 16 residues. The V and J ends lost 0 bases and 6 bases respectively, with 17 bases between them. CDR3 nucleotide sequence: TGCGCCAGCAGCCAAGAGGGGAGGGGAAGTGGGTCTGAAGCTTTCTTT. Translated: CASSQEGRGSGSEAFF.

V usage is TRBV7-2 and J usage is TRBJ1-5, with no clear D. The CDR3 is 16 residues long. V lost 1 base and J lost 1, with 11 bases in between. Germline V gives CDR1 SGHTA, CDR2 FQGNSA. The CDR3 bases are TGTGCCAGCAGCTTAGTCGCCGCCGAGAGCAATCAGCCCCAGCATTTT. Protein: CASSLVAAESNQPQHF.

This clonotype has a count of ten or more. This chain connects TRBV4-3 to TRBJ1-4, with 10 bases matching TRBD1. The CDR3 is 15 amino acids. Losses at the gene ends were 3 bases for V and 10 bases for J; bases not matched to a gene: 8. CDR1 is LGHNA and CDR2 is YSLEER in the germline V gene. The CDR3: CASSHHDRGPGKLFF. In DNA, the CDR3 is TGCGCCAGCAGCCATCATGACAGGGGGCCGGGAAAACTGTTTTTT.

The rearrangement links TRBV7-9 to TRBJ1-6; D gene uncertain. The CDR3 sequence is 15 residues long. V shed 1 base and J shed 7 bases, with 11 bases lying between them. Looked up from germline, CDR1 is SEHNR and CDR2 is FQNEAQ (reference sequence). CDR3 sequence (DNA): TGTGCCAGCAGCTTAGTGTCGGACGGGAATTCACCCCTCCACTTT. Amino acid sequence: CASSLVSDGNSPLHF.

This clonotype occurred a few times. The chain combines TRBV6-2 or TRBV6-3 with TRBJ2-1, with 7 bases aligning to TRBD2. The J segment lost 6 bases and the V segment lost 0 bases, leaving 8 bases of the junction unmatched. CDR1 and CDR2 (germline): MNHEY, SVGEGT. This CDR3 has 16 amino acids. The CDR3 nucleotides read TGTGCCAGCAGTTACTCGGGGCGGGGGTTCCCCAATGAGCAGTTCTTC. Amino acids: CASSYSGRGFPNEQFF.